Following are 5 T cell receptor beta chains from one sample sequenced in a study of T-cell memory formation after mild COVID-19. From the 5' RACE reads, TCRdb called clonotypes with MiXCR, one entry per CDR3 protein. The data contain more than 100,000 distinct CDR3 sequences, about a sixth of them singletons. Sequenced material: PBMCs or a T cell subset sorted from them (not recorded which). These receptors all come from a man aged 18 to 30 who had mild COVID-19 (a few samples of this study predate the infection). Cell type and time point are not known.

V and J are TRBV6-1 and TRBJ2-4; 10 nucleotides match TRBD1. CDR1 and CDR2 from the germline V gene are MNHNS and SASEGT. The CDR3 covers 13 residues. With V trimmed by 7 bases and J by 6 bases, 3 bases remained unmatched. CDR3 DNA: TGTGCCAGCAACGGACAGGGGGTAAACATTCAGTACTTC. Translation: CASNGQGVNIQYF.

This chain joins TRBV28 and TRBJ1-6; D is ambiguous. CDR1 is MDHEN and CDR2 is SYDVKM in the germline V gene. This CDR3 is built from 14 residues. The germline V and J ends were trimmed by 2 bases and 6 bases, with 8 bases remaining between them. The CDR3 DNA reads TGTGCCAGCAGTTTAGGCGGAATTAATTCACCCCTCCACTTT. This translates into CASSLGGINSPLHF.

This clonotype showed up just once. V is TRBV2 and J is TRBJ2-1, with D possibly TRBD1 on 5 matching bases. This CDR3 has 12 amino acids. Germline lookup yields CDR1 SNHLY and CDR2 FYNNEI. The germline V and J ends were trimmed by 6 bases and 5 bases, with 8 bases remaining between them. The CDR3 bases are TGTGCCAGCAGCCCGACAGACAATGAGCAGTTCTTC. It is translated as CASSPTDNEQFF.

This clonotype was observed a few times. CDR3 coding DNA: TGCGCCAGCAGCTTGAGGGGGACGTACCAAGAGACCCAGTACTTC. Its protein is CASSLRGTYQETQYF. The V call is TRBV5-1, the J call TRBJ2-5, with TRBD1 as a possible D gene (6 bases). CDR3 length: 15 amino acids. Germline CDR1 is SGHRS and CDR2 is YFSETQ. V was pared by 1 base and J by 0 bases, with 10 bases between.

The sample holds a few counts of this clonotype. This rearrangement joins TRBV2 to TRBJ1-1; 9 bases are a match to TRBD1. V lost 5 bases and J lost 7; bases outside the gene matches: 5. The CDR3 is 13 amino acids. CDR1 SNHLY and CDR2 FYNNEI come from the germline V gene. CDR3 nucleotides: TGTGCCAGCAGTCCCGGGACAGGGTATGAAGCTTTCTTT. Protein product: CASSPGTGYEAFF.